These 10 T cell receptor beta chains share one sample of origin, sequenced in a study of T cell changes during pregnancy in multiple sclerosis. Sequencing was performed with immunoSEQ multiplex PCR; in TCRdb, only in-frame clones are kept and a portion is missing. The repertoire consists of tens of thousands of clones, with 91% occurring once and the leading ten covering 12%. Specimen: CD8+ T cells from peripheral blood mononuclear cells, collected after pregnancy. These receptors came from a female donor with multiple sclerosis, enrolled in a pregnancy study.

This clone showed up just once. This chain connects TRBV4-1 to TRBJ2-7, with D unclear. CDR1 is MGHRA, CDR2 YSYEKL, per germline. The CDR3 loop spans 13 amino acids. The V gene lost 0 bases and the J gene lost 7 bases, with 10 bases spanning the gap. Here the CDR3 reads CASSQDFTREQYF. CDR3 DNA sequence: TGCGCCAGCAGCCAAGATTTTACGAGGGAGCAGTACTTC.

The genes are TRBV7-3 and TRBJ1-2; tentative D call: TRBD1 (6 bases). V shed 4 bases and J shed 8 bases, with 20 bases lying between them. The CDR3 runs 15 residues. Germline CDR1 and CDR2: SGHTA and FQGTGA. The CDR3: CASSSAPDRTGGYTF. Written as DNA, the CDR3 is TGTGCCAGCAGCTCCGCCCCGGACAGAACAGGAGGCTACACCTTC.

The chain carries TRBV5-4 and TRBJ1-1; TRBD1 agrees at 7 bases. Per germline, CDR1 SGHNT and CDR2 YYREEE (reference sequence). CDR3 length: 14 residues. With 0 bases clipped from V and 8 bases from J, the junction kept 7 bases outside the gene matches. CDR3 sequence reads: CASSLAGGTVEAFF. CDR3 DNA sequence: TGTGCCAGCAGCTTGGCAGGTGGGACAGTAGAAGCTTTCTTT.

The V gene is TRBV4-1, the J gene TRBJ1-5; no definite D call. V was shortened by 0 bases and J by 3 bases, with 9 bases between the two germline ends. CDR1 and CDR2 from the germline V gene are MGHRA and YSYEKL. This CDR3 has 15 amino acids. CDR3 bases: TGCGCCAGCAGCCAAGATATCGGGGACAATCAGCCCCAGCATTTT. Translation: CASSQDIGDNQPQHF.

The chain couples TRBV10-1 to TRBJ2-1; 8 bases match TRBD2. The CDR3 loop spans 16 amino acids. Trimming cost V 3 bases and J 3 bases; bases outside gene matches: 7. CDR1 WNHNN and CDR2 SYGVQD come from the germline V gene (reference sequence). The CDR3 sequence is CASSDGASGFYNEQFF. The CDR3 nucleotides are TGCGCCAGCAGTGATGGGGCTAGCGGGTTCTACAATGAGCAGTTCTTC.

The V and J genes are TRBV5-1 and TRBJ2-7; TRBD2 aligns across 7 bases. The germline V gene encodes CDR1 SGHRS and CDR2 YFSETQ. The CDR3 covers 13 residues. V lost 4 bases to trimming and J lost 9 bases; unmatched junction nucleotides: 10. CDR3 DNA: TGCGCCAGCAGCGCCCGGACTAGATCTGCGCAGTACTTC. Translating it yields CASSARTRSAQYF.

The gene calls are TRBV7-6 and TRBJ2-7, with 8 bases identical to TRBD2. Losses at the gene ends were 1 base for V and 2 bases for J; bases not matched to a gene: 4. CDR1 is SGHVS and CDR2 is FNYEAQ in the germline V gene. The length of the CDR3 is 15 residues. The CDR3 DNA reads as TGTGCCAGCAGCTTAGGAGGTAGCGGGGCCTACGAGCAGTACTTC. It codes for CASSLGGSGAYEQYF.

V usage is TRBV5-6 and J usage is TRBJ2-7, with 9 bases aligning to TRBD2. The CDR3 totals 16 residues. With 3 bases clipped from V and 4 bases from J, the junction kept 11 bases outside the gene matches. Germline values: CDR1 SGHDT, CDR2 YYEEEE. The CDR3 region is CASSWGDSSGTYEQYF. CDR3 sequence (DNA): TGTGCCAGCAGCTGGGGGGACTCTAGCGGGACTTACGAGCAGTACTTC. The full variable domain, its missing parts supplied by reference TRBV5-6 and TRBJ2-7, is DAGVTQSPTHLIKTRGQQVTLRCSPKSGHDTVSWYQQALGQGPQFIFQYYEEEERQRGNFPDRFSGHQFPNYSSELNVNALLLGDSALYLCASSWGDSSGTYEQYFGPGTRLTVT.

By proportion, this clone is medium-sized. V and J are TRBV4-1 and TRBJ1-1, with TRBD1 identical over 9 bases. The CDR3 loop spans 15 amino acids. Germline-derived CDR1 and CDR2 are MGHRA and YSYEKL. The trim removed 0 bases at V and 6 bases at J, leaving 5 bases unmatched. The CDR3 is CASSQDSDRGSEAFF. The CDR3, as DNA: TGCGCCAGCAGCCAAGATTCGGACAGGGGCTCTGAAGCTTTCTTT.

The chain carries TRBV19 and TRBJ2-3; 7 bases align to TRBD2. V gave up 5 bases and J gave up 4 bases; unmatched junction bases: 15. Germline V lookup: CDR1 LNHDA, CDR2 SQIVND (reference sequence). The CDR3 is 17 residues long. CDR3 in amino acids: CASSAGPRGGRSDTQYF. CDR3 coding DNA: TGTGCCAGTAGTGCGGGGCCGCGGGGCGGGAGATCAGATACGCAGTATTTT.